Following are 28 T cell receptor beta chains from one sample sequenced in a study of radiation and T cells in renal cell carcinoma. The protocol was immunoSEQ multiplex PCR, while the TCRdb copy is restricted to in-frame clones and leaves out a portion. The sample includes about 47,000 clones, 80% of them seen just once. Regarding time point: blood 2 weeks post-SBRT. This sample's treatment: 15 Gy SBRT to primary tumor, nephrectomy 4 weeks later. The sample was blood, taken from a patient whose treatment included radiotherapy and nephrectomy. Source of these receptors: a woman aged 70 to 79 with renal cell carcinoma.

This chain connects TRBV19 to TRBJ1-5, with 9 bases matching TRBD1. V lost 6 bases, J lost 7 bases, and 10 bases stayed unmatched. CDR1 is LNHDA, CDR2 SQIVND, per germline (reference sequence). CDR3 length equals 15 residues. The CDR3 DNA sequence: TGTGCCAGTAGCACCGGGACAGGGACGCGACAGCCCCAGCATTTT. This translates into CASSTGTGTRQPQHF.

The chain couples TRBV25-1 to TRBJ2-1, with 9 bases lining up with TRBD2. V trimming: 4 bases; J trimming: 4 bases; junction bases outside the gene matches: 2. The CDR3 covers 14 residues. Germline CDR1 reads MGHDK; CDR2 reads SYGVNS. The CDR3 nucleotides are TGTGCCAGCAGTGGGACTAGCGCGTACAATGAGCAGTTCTTC. Translated: CASSGTSAYNEQFF.

There are a few counts of this clone. This chain uses TRBV18 with TRBJ2-3; a weak D match, TRBD2 (5 bases). Germline values: CDR1 KGHSH, CDR2 LQKENI. Deletions cut 3 bases from V and 5 bases from J, with 9 bases between. The CDR3 runs 13 residues. The CDR3 DNA reads TGTGCCAGCTCACCTTCACGGGGAGATACGCAGTATTTT. Its protein is CASSPSRGDTQYF.

V is TRBV5-1 and J is TRBJ2-5; no clear D. Germline CDR1 is SGHRS and CDR2 is YFSETQ. The CDR3 runs 14 residues. The germline V and J ends were trimmed by 0 bases and 2 bases, with 8 bases remaining between them. The CDR3 is CASSLGSLQETQYF. The CDR3, as DNA: TGCGCCAGCAGCTTGGGGTCTTTACAAGAGACCCAGTACTTC. Complete variable domain (other parts from reference TRBV5-1 and TRBJ2-5): KAGVTQTPRYLIKTRGQQVTLSCSPISGHRSVSWYQQTPGQGLQFLFEYFSETQRNKGNFPGRFSGRQFSNSRSEMNVSTLELGDSALYLCASSLGSLQETQYFGPGTRLLVL.

This clone was found once. V and J are TRBV7-9 and TRBJ2-1; D not resolved. CDR1 SEHNR and CDR2 FQNEAQ come from the germline V gene (reference sequence). The V end lost 5 bases, the J end lost 1 base, and 12 bases lay between the germline ends. The CDR3 has 15 amino acids. In nucleotides, the CDR3 is TGTGCCAGCAGCCAACTGGACCTTTCCTACAATGAGCAGTTCTTC. Translated, it gives CASSQLDLSYNEQFF.

This clone was seen only a few times. V is TRBV6-1 and J is TRBJ1-1; D not resolved. This CDR3 spans 14 amino acids. Trimming cost V 4 bases and J 1 base, with 10 bases left between them. Germline V gives CDR1 MNHNS, CDR2 SASEGT. The CDR3: CASSVGGQNTEAFF. The CDR3 coding sequence is TGTGCCAGCAGTGTGGGAGGTCAGAACACTGAAGCTTTCTTT.

Here the CDR3 reads CASSAGLENEQYF. The CDR3 DNA reads TGTGCCAGCAGCGCGGGACTAGAAAACGAGCAGTACTTC. J is TRBJ2-7 and V is TRBV9; TRBD2 aligns across 8 bases. In germline, CDR1 is SGDLS, CDR2 YYNGEE. The CDR3 is 13 residues long. V trimming: 3 bases; J trimming: 5 bases; junction bases outside the gene matches: 4. Using reference TRBV9 and TRBJ2-7 for the parts outside the CDR3, the full variable domain is DSGVTQTPKHLITATGQRVTLRCSPRSGDLSVYWYQQSLDQGLQFLIQYYNGEERAKGNILERFSAQQFPDLHSELNLSSLELGDSALYFCASSAGLENEQYFGPGTRLTVT.

V usage is TRBV6-5 and J usage is TRBJ2-3, with D maybe TRBD1 (6 bases). The CDR3 consists of 14 residues. V lost 2 bases and J lost 0, with 6 bases in between. CDR1 MNHEY and CDR2 SVGAGI come from the germline V gene. The CDR3 sequence is CASSYGQSTDTQYF. DNA of the CDR3: TGTGCCAGCAGTTACGGACAGAGCACAGATACGCAGTATTTT.

This chain joins TRBV5-1 and TRBJ2-2; perhaps TRBD1 as D (6 bases). The CDR3 contains 16 residues. V dropped 0 bases and J dropped 1 base, with 10 bases sitting between them. The germline CDR1 and CDR2 sequences are SGHRS and YFSETQ. CDR3 coding DNA: TGCGCCAGCAGCTTGGTCCCGGGACAGAACACCGGGGAGCTGTTTTTT. Translation gives CASSLVPGQNTGELFF.

This chain connects TRBV7-2 to TRBJ1-2; the match to TRBD1 covers 7 bases. CDR3 length: 16 residues. Losses at the gene ends were 2 bases for V and 5 bases for J; bases not matched to a gene: 11. CDR1 is SGHTA, CDR2 FQGNSA, per germline. The DNA for the CDR3 is TGTGCCAGCAGCTTATCTTTCGTGGGACAGCCTTATGGCTACACCTTC. Protein: CASSLSFVGQPYGYTF.

The J gene is TRBJ2-1, the V gene TRBV28; a possible D gene is TRBD2 (5 bases). The V end lost 7 bases, the J end lost 0 bases, and 16 bases lay between the germline ends. Germline loops: CDR1 MDHEN, CDR2 SYDVKM. This CDR3 region has 16 residues. The CDR3 here is CASNPLQRSSYNEQFF. As DNA, the CDR3 is TGTGCCAGCAACCCTCTCCAGCGGAGCTCCTACAATGAGCAGTTCTTC.

This clone was counted once. The V and J genes are TRBV5-1 and TRBJ2-4; no definite D call. This CDR3 contains 15 residues. The V end lost 0 bases, the J end lost 5 bases, and 12 bases lay between the germline ends. In germline, CDR1 is SGHRS, CDR2 YFSETQ. The CDR3 DNA sequence: TGCGCCAGCAGCTTGGGGCAGCCTTATGAAAACATTCAGTACTTC. Translating gives CASSLGQPYENIQYF.

With respect to this clone: This CDR3 is also generated by other DNA sequences in the sample. The chain combines TRBV6-4 with TRBJ2-7; 7 bases align to TRBD1. Germline CDR1 reads MRHNA; CDR2 reads SNTAGT. V lost 5 bases to trimming and J lost 4 bases; unmatched junction nucleotides: 14. The CDR3 contains 16 residues. For the CDR3, the DNA is TGTGCCAGCAGTCGACTTAGGGGGCAGGTAATGTACGAGCAGTACTTC. This encodes CASSRLRGQVMYEQYF.

This rearrangement joins TRBV6-1 to TRBJ2-1; possible D gene TRBD2, 6 bases. Between the trimmed V and J ends, which lost 2 bases and 7 bases, there was a span of 9 bases. The CDR3 extends over 13 amino acids. Germline CDR1 reads MNHNS; CDR2 reads SASEGT. The CDR3 here is CASSEQEGNEQFF. The CDR3 DNA reads TGTGCCAGCAGTGAACAGGAGGGTAATGAGCAGTTCTTC.

This chain connects TRBV11-2 to TRBJ2-5, with 7 positions matching TRBD1. V dropped 8 bases and J dropped 4; count of bases not matched to a gene: 19. The CDR3 has 17 amino acids. Germline values: CDR1 SGHAT, CDR2 FQNNGV. The CDR3, as DNA: TGTGCCAGCGAAAGGGCTTGGGACAGCCTCCGAAGAGAGACCCAGTACTTC. It is translated as CASERAWDSLRRETQYF.

This clone was observed a single time. The chain uses TRBV19 and TRBJ2-7; D is tentatively TRBD1 or TRBD2 (5 bases each). Germline CDR1 is LNHDA and CDR2 is SQIVND (reference sequence). V lost 7 bases and J 0 bases, leaving 13 bases between the germline ends. The CDR3 length is 14 residues. CDR3 loop: CASTPGPSSYEQYF. Written as DNA, the CDR3 is TGTGCCAGTACTCCGGGACCCAGCTCCTACGAGCAGTACTTC.

This clone was seen a handful of times. The gene calls are TRBV19 and TRBJ2-2; TRBD1 aligns across 7 bases. Germline V gene data show CDR1 as LNHDA and CDR2 as SQIVND (reference sequence). The CDR3 length is 15 residues. V gave up 3 bases and J gave up 7 bases; unmatched junction bases: 8. In nucleotides, the CDR3 is TGTGCCAGTAGTATTCAAAGGGGGCGTATCGGGGAGCTGTTTTTT. Translating gives CASSIQRGRIGELFF.

This clone turned up a few times. One end of the junction varies from germline; a read error may be responsible. Other DNA sequences of this sample code for an identical CDR3. The rearrangement uses TRBV5-4 and TRBJ2-3; perhaps TRBD2 as D (6 bases). Per germline, CDR1 SGHNT and CDR2 YYREEE (reference sequence). The CDR3 is made up of 17 amino acids. In DNA form, the CDR3 reads TGCGCCAGCAGCCAAGATCGGCTAGCGTACCGCACAGATACGCAGTATTTT. The encoded protein is CASSQDRLAYRTDTQYF.

The gene calls are TRBV25-1 and TRBJ1-5; D is perhaps TRBD1 (5 bases). Trimming took off 9 bases at V and 2 bases at J, with 8 bases between the two ends. The CDR3 has 12 residues. Germline V gene sequence: CDR1 MGHDK, CDR2 SYGVNS. The DNA for the CDR3 is TGTGCCAGTAAACAGGGCAATCAGCCCCAGCATTTT. As protein: CASKQGNQPQHF.

V usage is TRBV5-1 and J usage is TRBJ2-2; the D is unclear. V was pared by 2 bases and J by 6 bases, with 5 bases between. The germline V gene has CDR1 SGHRS and CDR2 YFSETQ. CDR3 length equals 12 residues. This CDR3 is CASSFESGELFF. The CDR3 nucleotides read TGCGCCAGCAGCTTTGAATCCGGGGAGCTGTTTTTT.

This chain links TRBV7-9 with TRBJ1-5; tentatively, D is TRBD1 (6 bases). Germline CDR1 is SEHNR and CDR2 is FQNEAQ (reference sequence). Trimming left V 2 bases short and J 4 bases short, with 15 bases between. This CDR3 region has 16 residues. CDR3 in amino acids: CASSLWRQGKNQPQHF. The CDR3 DNA sequence: TGTGCCAGCAGCTTATGGAGGCAGGGGAAAAATCAGCCCCAGCATTTT.

This chain connects TRBV29-1 to TRBJ2-1; tentatively, D is TRBD2 (5 bases). The germline gives CDR1 SQVTM, CDR2 ANQGSEA. Trimming left V 6 bases short and J 7 bases short, with 19 bases between. This CDR3 spans 14 amino acids. DNA for the CDR3: TGCAGCGTCTCACCCCCTCGGGAAAAGAATGAGCAGTTCTTC. Its protein product is CSVSPPREKNEQFF.

DNA of the CDR3: TGTGCCAGCTCAGACGGACTAGCGGATACATACAATGAGCAGTTCTTC. This codes for CASSDGLADTYNEQFF. The chain carries TRBV18 and TRBJ2-1, with 10 nucleotides matching TRBD2. This CDR3 comprises 16 residues. The ends lost 5 bases at V and 4 bases at J; junction bases unmatched: 8. Germline V gene lookup returns CDR1 KGHSH and CDR2 LQKENI.

The chain employs TRBV7-8 and TRBJ1-5; TRBD1 aligns across 9 bases. Germline CDR1 reads SGHVS; CDR2 reads FQNEAQ. Germline trimming cut 5 bases from V and 4 bases from J; bases unmatched to any gene: 3. The CDR3 has 14 amino acids. DNA of the CDR3: TGTGCCAGCAGCCGGACAGGGGTGAATCAGCCCCAGCATTTT. Translated: CASSRTGVNQPQHF.

The chain carries TRBV5-4 and TRBJ1-2; D unresolved. Trimming left V 0 bases short and J 4 bases short, with 13 bases between. Germline-derived CDR1 and CDR2 are SGHNT and YYREEE (reference sequence). The CDR3 is 15 amino acids. The CDR3 coding sequence is TGTGCCAGCAGCTTGGAATTGGAGTGGATCTATGGCTACACCTTC. Residues: CASSLELEWIYGYTF.

The V gene is TRBV6-5, the J gene TRBJ2-5; TRBD2 might be the D (6 bases). The germline V gene encodes CDR1 MNHEY and CDR2 SVGAGI. Trimming stripped 4 bases from V and 0 bases from J, with 15 bases between. This CDR3 contains 16 residues. DNA of the CDR3: TGTGCCAGCAGTTTTGGGACTCTATTGGACCAAGAGACCCAGTACTTC. The encoded protein is CASSFGTLLDQETQYF.

This chain uses TRBV6-5 with TRBJ2-6, with D possibly matching TRBD1 (6 bases). Deletions cut 3 bases from V and 2 bases from J, with 11 bases between. From germline, CDR1 is MNHEY and CDR2 SVGAGI. The CDR3 is 16 amino acids. DNA of the CDR3: TGTGCCAGCAGTTATCAGGGGCTGCCTGGGGCCAACGTCCTGACTTTC. Its translation: CASSYQGLPGANVLTF.

The chain recombines TRBV19 with TRBJ1-2; 8 bases match TRBD1. V lost 5 bases to trimming and J lost 8 bases; unmatched junction nucleotides: 10. Germline V lookup: CDR1 LNHDA, CDR2 SQIVND (reference sequence). The CDR3 is 14 residues long. The CDR3 region is CASSPTGDSNGYTF. The CDR3, as DNA: TGTGCCAGTAGTCCGACAGGGGACAGTAACGGCTACACCTTC.